These 24 T cell receptor beta chains originate from one sample sequenced in a study of CD8+ T cells in alopecia areata. RNA extraction and reverse transcription yielded cDNA as sequencing template. The method was immunoSEQ multiplex PCR; TCRdb's version includes in-frame clones alone and lacks a portion of them. The table shows around 100,000 clones, with 70% to 90% occurring only once. Described treatment: oral pan-JAK inhibitor, 5-10 mg twice daily. Specimen: CD8+ T cells sorted from blood, collected at approximately week 30, from a patient treated with tofacitinib. The source is a human donor with alopecia areata.

V usage is TRBV7-9 and J usage is TRBJ2-2; 11 bases match TRBD2. The J segment lost 1 base and the V segment lost 6 bases, leaving 4 bases of the junction unmatched. CDR1 and CDR2 from the germline V gene are SEHNR and FQNEAQ (reference sequence). This CDR3 is 16 amino acids long. In nucleotides, the CDR3 is TGTGCCAGCAGGCCGACTAGCGGGATGAACACCGGGGAGCTGTTTTTT. Translation gives CASRPTSGMNTGELFF.

This chain joins TRBV28 and TRBJ2-7; 10 bases fit TRBD1. This CDR3 is built from 16 residues. CDR1 is MDHEN, CDR2 SYDVKM, per germline. With V trimmed by 5 bases and J by 4 bases, 11 bases remained unmatched. The CDR3 region has the DNA TGTGCCAGCAGTCCACTCTCCTCGGGACAGGGGTACGAGCAGTACTTC. Its protein is CASSPLSSGQGYEQYF.

The chain recombines TRBV27 with TRBJ2-7; D is perhaps TRBD1 (6 bases). This CDR3 region has 14 residues. CDR1 MNHEY and CDR2 SMNVEV come from the germline V gene (reference sequence). V lost 3 bases, J lost 5 bases, and 14 bases lay in between. CDR3 coding DNA: TGTGCCAGCAGTTTTACGGCTGGGGGCGACGAGCAGTACTTC. Its protein is CASSFTAGGDEQYF.

V gene TRBV9 combines with J gene TRBJ1-3, with no clear D. Germline V gene lookup returns CDR1 SGDLS and CDR2 YYNGEE. V was trimmed by 0 bases and J by 0 bases, leaving 13 bases between them. The CDR3 is made up of 17 amino acids. The DNA for the CDR3 is TGTGCCAGCAGCGTAGACGTCGGGAATAGCTCTGGAAACACCATATATTTT. This encodes CASSVDVGNSSGNTIYF.

The chain joins TRBV19 to TRBJ2-3; no clear D. The V end lost 9 bases, the J end lost 0 bases, and 10 bases lay between the germline ends. The CDR3 loop spans 13 amino acids. The germline gives CDR1 LNHDA, CDR2 SQIVND (reference sequence). The CDR3 DNA reads TGTGCCAGCCCACAGCGTAGCACAGATACGCAGTATTTT. It codes for CASPQRSTDTQYF.

This chain links TRBV30 with TRBJ1-2; D is unclear. The length of the CDR3 is 12 residues. V lost 8 bases and J lost 3, with 13 bases in between. Germline CDR1 is GTSNPN and CDR2 is SVGIG (reference sequence). CDR3 amino acids: CALVGEDYGYTF. CDR3 DNA: TGTGCCCTGGTTGGGGAGGACTATGGCTACACCTTC.

The chain couples TRBV4-1 to TRBJ2-2; D is possibly TRBD1 (6 bases). The ends were cut back, 5 bases at V and 8 bases at J, with 18 bases in the middle. The CDR3 runs 15 residues. CDR1 is MGHRA and CDR2 is YSYEKL in the germline V gene. The CDR3: CASSGNYRVDGELFF. CDR3 in DNA: TGCGCCAGCAGCGGGAACTACAGGGTTGATGGGGAGCTGTTTTTT.

The chain uses TRBV29-1 and TRBJ2-7, with a tentative D call TRBD1 (6 bases). V was pared by 5 bases and J by 1 base, with 12 bases between. In germline, CDR1 is SQVTM, CDR2 ANQGSEA. This CDR3 comprises 13 residues. The CDR3 DNA is TGCAGCGTTAAAACAGGGAGTTCCTACGAGCAGTACTTC. Translating gives CSVKTGSSYEQYF.

This clone was detected only a few times. The rearrangement links TRBV14 to TRBJ1-5; a weak D match, TRBD1 (5 bases). The CDR3 runs 13 residues. Germline V gene lookup returns CDR1 SGHDN and CDR2 FVKESK. The V end lost 4 bases, the J end lost 1 base, and 5 bases lay between the germline ends. CDR3 sequence reads: CASSRDSNQPQHF. The DNA for the CDR3 is TGTGCCAGCAGCCGGGACAGCAATCAGCCCCAGCATTTT. Using reference TRBV14 and TRBJ1-5 for the parts outside the CDR3, the full variable domain is EAGVTQFPSHSVIEKGQTVTLRCDPISGHDNLYWYRRVMGKEIKFLLHFVKESKQDESGMPNNRFLAERTGGTYSTLKVQPAELEDSGVYFCASSRDSNQPQHFGDGTRLSIL.

The sample holds one count of this clone. V is TRBV19 and J is TRBJ2-2; tentative D call: TRBD1 (5 bases). The CDR3 runs 17 residues. Trimming removed 3 bases from V and 2 bases from J, with 16 bases in between. CDR1 and CDR2 from the germline V gene are LNHDA and SQIVND (reference sequence). The CDR3 DNA sequence: TGTGCCAGTAGTATCATATTCGCGACAGTAAACACCGGGGAGCTGTTTTTT. Residues: CASSIIFATVNTGELFF.

The genes are TRBV27 and TRBJ2-7; 9 bases are a match to TRBD1. From germline, CDR1 is MNHEY and CDR2 SMNVEV (reference sequence). Trimming removed 2 bases from V and 3 bases from J; junction bases left unmatched: 8. The CDR3 consists of 16 residues. This CDR3 is CASSLNPTGGLYEQYF. CDR3 coding DNA: TGTGCCAGCAGTTTAAACCCGACAGGGGGGCTCTACGAGCAGTACTTC.

This chain's CDR3 is CASSPWTETYEQYF. CDR3 DNA sequence: TGTGCCAGCAGCCCCTGGACAGAGACCTACGAGCAGTACTTC. V usage is TRBV7-9 and J usage is TRBJ2-7; TRBD1 might be the D (6 bases). This CDR3 spans 14 amino acids. Germline V CDR1 and CDR2: SEHNR, FQNEAQ (reference sequence). The V and J ends lost 5 bases and 2 bases respectively, with 13 bases between them.

V and J are TRBV30 and TRBJ2-2; a possible D gene is TRBD1 (7 bases). V dropped 4 bases and J dropped 5 bases, with 11 bases sitting between them. This CDR3 spans 13 amino acids. Germline V gene sequence: CDR1 GTSNPN, CDR2 SVGIG (reference sequence). CDR3 residues: CAWNPGGTGELFF. For the CDR3, the DNA is TGTGCCTGGAATCCAGGGGGGACCGGGGAGCTGTTTTTT.

The chain is built from TRBV7-4 and TRBJ2-3, with D possibly being TRBD1 (6 bases). The germline V gene has CDR1 SGHVT and CDR2 SQSDAQ. Between the trimmed V and J ends, which lost 4 bases and 5 bases, there was a span of 19 bases. The length of the CDR3 is 16 residues. The CDR3 reads CASSSLQGKHRDTQYF. The CDR3 DNA follows: TGTGCCAGCAGCTCCCTACAGGGTAAACATAGAGATACGCAGTATTTT.

The chain has TRBV7-8 and TRBJ2-1; TRBD1 aligns across 11 bases. Germline V CDR1 and CDR2: SGHVS, FQNEAQ. The CDR3 is 18 amino acids. V dropped 0 bases and J dropped 3; count of bases not matched to a gene: 7. The CDR3 is CASSLAGTGGLFYNEQFF. The CDR3 bases are TGTGCCAGCAGCTTAGCCGGGACAGGGGGTCTCTTCTACAATGAGCAGTTCTTC.

This clone has just one count. This chain joins TRBV27 and TRBJ1-1, with TRBD1 matching 10 bases. CDR3 size: 15 residues. In germline, CDR1 is MNHEY, CDR2 SMNVEV (reference sequence). Germline trimming cut 2 bases from V and 4 bases from J; bases unmatched to any gene: 4. DNA for the CDR3: TGTGCCAGCAGTTTACGCGGGACAGGGGCCACTGAAGCTTTCTTT. Residues: CASSLRGTGATEAFF.

The chain carries TRBV29-1 and TRBJ1-1, with 8 bases identical to TRBD1. V was clipped by 6 bases and J by 1 base; unmatched bases: 1. Per germline, CDR1 SQVTM and CDR2 ANQGSEA. This CDR3 spans 12 amino acids. The CDR3 region is CSVDRGNTEAFF. CDR3 sequence (DNA): TGCAGCGTCGACAGGGGGAACACTGAAGCTTTCTTT.

The chain combines TRBV5-1 with TRBJ2-7, with 10 bases lining up with TRBD1. Germline V lookup: CDR1 SGHRS, CDR2 YFSETQ. CDR3 length: 14 amino acids. The junction had 3 bases not matched to a gene; V was cut back by 2 bases and J by 4 bases. The DNA of the CDR3 is TGCGCCAGCAGCTTTGGGGACAGGGGATACGAGCAGTACTTC. This codes for CASSFGDRGYEQYF.

This chain joins TRBV6-6 and TRBJ2-7; 10 bases are a match to TRBD2. The junction had 6 bases not matched to a gene; V was cut back by 8 bases and J by 2 bases. Per germline, CDR1 MNHNY and CDR2 SVGAGI (reference sequence). There are 14 residues in the CDR3. This CDR3 reads CASLGLAATYEQYF. The CDR3 coding sequence is TGTGCCAGCCTTGGACTAGCGGCTACCTACGAGCAGTACTTC.

The V gene is TRBV10-1, the J gene TRBJ2-7; weak D call: TRBD2 (6 bases). V lost 1 base to trimming and J lost 4 bases, with 14 bases between them. This CDR3 has 15 residues. CDR1 is WNHNN and CDR2 is SYGVQD in the germline V gene (reference sequence). The CDR3 DNA reads as TGCGCCAGCAGTGAGTATATCGATAGCGGATACGAGCAGTACTTC. It translates to CASSEYIDSGYEQYF.

The CDR3 region is CASSVGLGAASYEQYF. In DNA, the CDR3 is TGTGCCAGCAGCGTAGGGTTAGGGGCGGCATCCTACGAGCAGTACTTC. V usage is TRBV9 and J usage is TRBJ2-7; weak D call: TRBD1 (5 bases). V lost 0 bases, J lost 1 base, and 14 bases lay in between. CDR1 and CDR2 from the germline V gene are SGDLS and YYNGEE. CDR3 length: 16 residues.

The chain has TRBV4-1 and TRBJ2-1; D remains ambiguous. Germline CDR1 and CDR2: MGHRA and YSYEKL. This CDR3 region has 16 residues. Trimming stripped 4 bases from V and 2 bases from J, with 15 bases between. The CDR3 sequence: CASSPWTLGTYNEQFF. The CDR3 DNA reads TGCGCCAGCAGCCCATGGACCCTCGGAACCTACAATGAGCAGTTCTTC.

The rearrangement joins TRBV5-1 to TRBJ2-1, with D uncertain. Trimming left V 3 bases short and J 0 bases short, with 13 bases between. Germline CDR1 SGHRS, CDR2 YFSETQ. The CDR3 has 16 residues. The CDR3 DNA reads as TGCGCCAGCAGCTCCCTCGGCCCAAGCTCCTACAATGAGCAGTTCTTC. This encodes CASSSLGPSSYNEQFF.

With respect to this clone: This CDR3 is also generated by other DNA sequences in the sample. This chain joins TRBV5-4 and TRBJ1-1, with D uncertain. From germline, CDR1 is SGHNT and CDR2 YYREEE (reference sequence). V was shortened by 0 bases and J by 1 base, with 4 bases between the two germline ends. The CDR3 sequence is 13 residues long. The CDR3 sequence is CASSLGGNTEAFF. DNA for the CDR3: TGTGCCAGCAGCTTGGGTGGGAACACTGAAGCTTTCTTT. The whole variable domain, filled in from reference TRBV5-4 and TRBJ1-1, reads ETGVTQSPTHLIKTRGQQVTLRCSSQSGHNTVSWYQQALGQGPQFIFQYYREEENGRGNFPPRFSGLQFPNYSSELNVNALELDDSALYLCASSLGGNTEAFFGQGTRLTVV.